This T cell receptor (beta chain) was identified during a study of post-analysis software for immune sequencing data. About the research overall: Progressive-relapsing, secondary progressive and relapsing-remitting multiple sclerosis were among the disease courses included. Study findings and constraints: When patients were compared with controls, 4 or 5 TRBV segments were more frequent, TRBV5-6, TRBV5-1 and TRBV20-1 among them.

This clonotype was seen at least ten times. No antigen is known for it. The ends were cut back, 2 bases at V and 6 bases at J, with 16 bases in the middle. CDR1 and CDR2 (germline): MNHEY, SVGAGI. The CDR3 consists of 15 residues. The TCR beta cDNA libraries contained unique molecular identifiers. Input of roughly 0.85 to 11 million T cells yielded a few hundred thousand cDNA molecules. TCRdb re-analysed the PCR reads in MiXCR, keeping a single row per CDR3 protein. The sample comprises 170,000 or so distinct CDR3 sequences, over 25% of which are singletons, and less than 1.6% rests with the top ten. The sequence derives from a girl aged 10-17 years with multiple sclerosis. The sample was blood. This chain uses TRBV6-5 with TRBJ1-2; TRBD1 might be the D (5 bases). The CDR3 spells CASSYQQGGENGYTF. CDR3 bases: TGTGCCAGCAGTTACCAGCAGGGAGGAGAGAATGGCTACACCTTC.